These 4 T cell receptor beta chains originate from one sample sequenced in a study of vaccination and CD4 T cells after COVID-19. The antigens of these receptors remain unknown. An Oncomine TCR Beta short-read assay was used to sequence the DNA from cultured CD4+ T cells. TCRdb reprocessed the PCR reads with MiXCR, giving one entry per CDR3 protein. The sample yields more than 20,000 distinct CDR3 sequences, roughly 45% seen once. Treatment: approximately 10-day PBMC culture with coronavirus spike peptide pools or control peptides (ViraFEST assay). The specimen sequenced was CD4+ T cells from blood, cultured in vitro. The receptors shown here come from a human donor who had recovered from COVID-19.

The rearrangement uses TRBV6-1 and TRBJ1-2; D not certain. Germline CDR1 is MNHNS and CDR2 is SASEGT. V was trimmed by 6 bases and J by 5 bases, leaving 13 bases between them. This CDR3 comprises 13 residues. The CDR3 DNA follows: TGTGCCAGCAGATATTCCCTCGGTTATGGCTACACCTTC. Protein sequence: CASRYSLGYGYTF.

The chain has TRBV23-1 and TRBJ1-2; D ambiguous. TRBV23-1 is known as an ORF, though its function is uncertain. Trimming took off 9 bases at V and 4 bases at J, with 3 bases between the two ends. This CDR3 spans 9 amino acids. CDR3 DNA: TGCGCCAGTCGCTATGGCTACACCTTC. This sequence encodes CASRYGYTF.

The chain recombines TRBV12-3 or TRBV12-4 with TRBJ2-5; D is possibly TRBD1 (6 bases). The CDR3 runs 15 residues. The germline V and J ends were trimmed by 5 bases and 5 bases, with 18 bases remaining between them. Written as DNA, the CDR3 is TGTGCCAGCAGTCCGATTACAGGGAAGTGGGAGACCCAGTACTTC. The encoded protein is CASSPITGKWETQYF.

The chain recombines TRBV5-1 with TRBJ1-1; D possibly corresponds to TRBD1 (5 bases). V lost 2 bases, J lost 5 bases, and 10 bases lay in between. The CDR3 is made up of 13 amino acids. Germline V gene lookup returns CDR1 SGHRS and CDR2 YFSETQ. CDR3 loop: CASSFQGWTEAFF. The CDR3 nucleotides read TGCGCCAGCAGCTTCCAGGGTTGGACTGAAGCTTTCTTT.